The 17 T cell receptor beta chains below were found in one sample sequenced in a study of siplizumab effects on memory and regulatory T cells (dated by TCRdb to between 2019 and 2020). To prepare the library, the immunoSEQ multiplex PCR assay was applied. TCRdb obtained this table from immuneACCESS and retained in-frame rearrangements with V and J assigned. These tables miss some clones; where compared with another copy, unresolved V genes account for less than half of the shortfall, and the remainder is unexplained. The sample has about 68,000 clones on record, just over 90% of them singletons. The ten largest clones represent 4.5% to 5% of the sample. Material for sequencing was CD8+ T cells sorted from blood. Receptors originate from a human donor in good health.

This clone appeared a few times. This chain links TRBV16 with TRBJ1-2; a possible D gene is TRBD1 (5 bases). The germline gives CDR1 KGHSY, CDR2 FQNENV. This CDR3 is 15 amino acids long. V lost 0 bases and J 4 bases, leaving 12 bases between the germline ends. The CDR3 region has the DNA TGTGCCAGCAGCCAATCGCCGGGGACCAGCTATGGCTACACCTTC. This sequence encodes CASSQSPGTSYGYTF.

The chain couples TRBV13 to TRBJ2-3, with 9 bases fitting TRBD1. The CDR3 has 17 amino acids. V shed 5 bases and J 1 base; nucleotides not matched to a gene: 10. CDR1 and CDR2 from the germline V gene are PRHDT and FYEKMQ (reference sequence). For the CDR3, the DNA is TGTGCCAGCAGCGTCCTCCGGGACAGGGAAGGCACAGATACGCAGTATTTT. Encoded protein: CASSVLRDREGTDTQYF.

This sequence joins TRBV9 and TRBJ2-5; D is possibly TRBD1 (5 bases). Trimming pared 0 bases from V and 0 bases from J, leaving 6 bases between. Germline CDR1 reads SGDLS; CDR2 reads YYNGEE. The CDR3 extends over 14 amino acids. The CDR3 DNA reads TGTGCCAGCAGCGTAGAGGGGTACCAAGAGACCCAGTACTTC. This sequence encodes CASSVEGYQETQYF.

The V call is TRBV18, the J call TRBJ2-7; D uncertain. The length of the CDR3 is 12 residues. The germline V and J ends were trimmed by 5 bases and 0 bases, with 5 bases remaining between them. From germline, CDR1 is KGHSH and CDR2 LQKENI. The CDR3 protein is CASSTISYEQYF. CDR3 DNA sequence: TGTGCCAGCTCAACGATCTCCTACGAGCAGTACTTC.

This chain's CDR3 is CASSSPRNSYEQYF. Here the CDR3 DNA reads TGTGCCAGCAGTTCCCCGCGGAACTCCTACGAGCAGTACTTC. V and J are TRBV27 and TRBJ2-7; D gene unclear. From germline, CDR1 is MNHEY and CDR2 SMNVEV (reference sequence). The CDR3 runs 14 residues. With 4 bases removed from V and 0 bases from J, the gap between germline ends came to 10 bases.

This clone was recorded once. This chain connects TRBV19 to TRBJ2-1; 9 positions agree with TRBD1. The CDR3 consists of 14 residues. Unmatched junction bases numbered 9, after V lost 6 bases and J lost 9 bases. The germline V gene encodes CDR1 LNHDA and CDR2 SQIVND (reference sequence). The CDR3 bases are TGTGCCAGTAGACCGGGACAGGGTATCGGTGAGCAGTTCTTC. This gives the protein CASRPGQGIGEQFF.

The CDR3 sequence is CASSYPGQGAGNTIYF. CDR3 nucleotide sequence: TGTGCCAGCAGCTACCCAGGACAGGGAGCTGGAAACACCATATATTTT. This sequence joins TRBV7-9 and TRBJ1-3; 8 bases align to TRBD1. Germline V gives CDR1 SEHNR, CDR2 FQNEAQ (reference sequence). V shed 4 bases, J shed 2 bases, and the junction held 7 bases outside the gene matches. The CDR3 spans 16 residues. Combining the CDR3 with reference TRBV7-9 and TRBJ1-3 gives the whole variable domain DTGVSQNPRHKITKRGQNVTFRCDPISEHNRLYWYRQTLGQGPEFLTYFQNEAQLEKSRLLSDRFSAERPKGSFSTLEIQRTEQGDSAMYLCASSYPGQGAGNTIYFGEGSWLTVV.

This chain joins TRBV7-2 and TRBJ2-2; no clear D. Per the germline V gene, CDR1 is SGHTA and CDR2 is FQGNSA. Between the trimmed V and J ends, which lost 5 bases and 7 bases, there was a span of 11 bases. CDR3 size: 13 residues. DNA for the CDR3: TGTGCCAGCAGCCAGGAAATAGTCGGGGAGCTGTTTTTT. This gives the protein CASSQEIVGELFF. The entire variable domain, with the rest obtained from reference TRBV7-2 and TRBJ2-2, is as follows: GAGVSQSPSNKVTEKGKDVELRCDPISGHTALYWYRQSLGQGLEFLIYFQGNSAPDKSGLPSDRFSAERTGGSVSTLTIQRTQQEDSAVYLCASSQEIVGELFFGEGSRLTVL.

The chain has TRBV4-1 and TRBJ2-2; D is unresolved. CDR1 is MGHRA, CDR2 YSYEKL, per germline. Trimming removed 0 bases at V and 4 bases at J, with 6 bases between. The CDR3 has 14 amino acids. CDR3 sequence: CASSQDQTTGELFF. The CDR3 DNA sequence: TGCGCCAGCAGCCAAGATCAGACCACCGGGGAGCTGTTTTTT.

As for this clone: A junction end diverges from the germline sequence, so it may reflect a read error. The same CDR3 also results from other DNA sequences found in this sample. The chain combines TRBV9 with TRBJ1-2; TRBD1 might be the D (5 bases). Germline V lookup: CDR1 SGDLS, CDR2 YYNGEE. The CDR3 covers 15 residues. The CDR3 here is CASSVGEGPSYGYTF. CDR3 DNA: TGTGCCAGCAGCGTGGGGGAGGGACCCTCATATGGCTATACCTTC.

The chain carries TRBV14 and TRBJ1-1; D ambiguous. V was trimmed by 4 bases and J by 1 base, leaving 4 bases between them. The CDR3 spans 12 residues. Germline V lookup: CDR1 SGHDN, CDR2 FVKESK. Here the CDR3 DNA reads TGTGCCAGCAGCCTGGCGAACACTGAAGCTTTCTTT. It yields the protein CASSLANTEAFF.

The chain combines TRBV11-1 with TRBJ2-2; 7 positions agree with TRBD1. Germline CDR1 is SGHAT and CDR2 is FQDESV (reference sequence). There are 16 residues in the CDR3. V shed 3 bases and J 1 base; nucleotides not matched to a gene: 5. CDR3 region: CASSFETGLNTGELFF. The DNA for the CDR3 is TGTGCCAGCAGCTTCGAGACAGGGCTGAACACCGGGGAGCTGTTTTTT.

This chain joins TRBV14 and TRBJ2-5, with a possible D match to TRBD2 (5 bases). CDR1 and CDR2 (germline): SGHDN, FVKESK. The V gene lost 4 bases and the J gene lost 5 bases, with 11 bases spanning the gap. The CDR3 totals 13 residues. The CDR3 spells CASSLNAGETQYF. The CDR3 region has the DNA TGTGCCAGCAGCCTCAACGCGGGCGAGACCCAGTACTTC.

The chain's CDR3 is CASSEVLDRYQPQHF. CDR3 sequence (DNA): TGTGCCAGCAGTGAAGTTTTAGACAGATATCAGCCCCAGCATTTT. This chain links TRBV6-1 with TRBJ1-5, with TRBD1 as a possible D gene (5 bases). The germline V gene encodes CDR1 MNHNS and CDR2 SASEGT. Between the trimmed V and J ends, which lost 1 base and 5 bases, there was a span of 12 bases. The CDR3 has 15 residues.

V gene TRBV6-1 combines with J gene TRBJ1-2; TRBD1 matches at 8 bases. This CDR3 has 15 residues. V was clipped by 2 bases and J by 4 bases; unmatched bases: 6. Germline V gene data show CDR1 as MNHNS and CDR2 as SASEGT. The CDR3 DNA reads as TGTGCCAGCAGTGAATTTGGGACAGGCGGCTATGGCTACACCTTC. It is translated as CASSEFGTGGYGYTF.

This rearrangement joins TRBV5-4 to TRBJ1-1; D is uncertain. The CDR3 totals 13 residues. Looked up from germline, CDR1 is SGHNT and CDR2 is YYREEE (reference sequence). Deletions cut 3 bases from V and 3 bases from J, with 9 bases between. CDR3: CASSSNDYTEAFF. CDR3 DNA sequence: TGTGCCAGCAGCTCCAATGACTACACTGAAGCTTTCTTT.

The V gene is TRBV28, the J gene TRBJ1-5; maybe TRBD1 (6 bases). This CDR3 region has 15 residues. The V end was cut by 6 bases, the J end by 5 bases, with 17 bases between. Per the germline V gene, CDR1 is MDHEN and CDR2 is SYDVKM. This chain's CDR3 is CASRNTGLGDQPQHF. The CDR3 coding sequence is TGTGCCAGCAGGAACACAGGGCTCGGGGATCAGCCCCAGCATTTT.